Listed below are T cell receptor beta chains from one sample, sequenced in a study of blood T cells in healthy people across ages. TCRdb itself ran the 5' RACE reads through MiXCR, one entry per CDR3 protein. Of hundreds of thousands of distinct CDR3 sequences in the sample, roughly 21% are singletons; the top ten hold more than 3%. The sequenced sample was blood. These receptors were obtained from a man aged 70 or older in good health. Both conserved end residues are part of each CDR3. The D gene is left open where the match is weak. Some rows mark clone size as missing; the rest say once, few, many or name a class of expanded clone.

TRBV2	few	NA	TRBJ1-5	CASSEGDGSNQPQHF	TGTGCCAGCAGTGAAGGTGACGGTAGCAATCAGCCCCAGCATTTT
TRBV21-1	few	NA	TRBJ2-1	CASTTKARSHPAPRGNEQFF	TGTGCCAGCACCACCAAAGCGCGGAGCCACCCAGCCCCTAGGGGGAATGAGCAGTTCTTC
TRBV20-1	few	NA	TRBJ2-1	CSTRTVNEQFF	TGCAGTACTAGAACGGTAAATGAGCAGTTCTTC
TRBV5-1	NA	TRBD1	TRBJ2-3	CASSWGTGAFTDTQYF	TGCGCCAGCAGCTGGGGGACAGGGGCGTTCACAGATACGCAGTATTTT
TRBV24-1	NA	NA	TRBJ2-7	CATKGGDPYEQYF	TGTGCCACCAAAGGTGGGGATCCCTACGAGCAGTACTTC
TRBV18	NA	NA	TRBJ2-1	CASSPLAPPGEQFF	TGTGCCAGCTCACCACTAGCGCCCCCGGGTGAGCAGTTCTTC
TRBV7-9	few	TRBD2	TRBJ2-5	CASTRTSGTYERYF	TGTGCCAGCACCCGGACTAGCGGGACCTACGAGCGGTACTTC
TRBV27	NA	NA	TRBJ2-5	CTSSFPTNRTIQETQYF	TGTACCAGCAGTTTTCCGACGAACAGGACAATCCAAGAGACCCAGTACTTC
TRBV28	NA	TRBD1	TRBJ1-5	CASSLWQGDQPQHF	TGTGCCAGCAGTTTGTGGCAGGGGGATCAGCCCCAGCATTTT
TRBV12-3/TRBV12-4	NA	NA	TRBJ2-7	CASSPGGSQGEQYF	TGTGCCAGCAGCCCAGGCGGTTCGCAGGGCGAGCAGTACTTC
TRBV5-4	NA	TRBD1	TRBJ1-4	CASSSAMGQGSEKLFF	TGTGCCAGCAGCTCAGCAATGGGACAGGGGTCTGAAAAACTGTTTTTT
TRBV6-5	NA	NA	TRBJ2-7	CASSYLVSQGRYEQYF	TGTGCCAGCAGTTACCTGGTTTCTCAGGGCAGATACGAGCAGTACTTC
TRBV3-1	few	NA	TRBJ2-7	CASSRQALYEQYF	TGTGCCAGCAGCCGACAGGCGCTCTACGAGCAGTACTTC
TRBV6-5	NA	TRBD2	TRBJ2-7	CASSREGRNEQYF	TGTGCCAGCAGTAGGGAGGGTCGGAACGAGCAGTACTTC
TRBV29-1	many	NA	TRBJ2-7	CSGSRSVGEQYF	TGCAGCGGATCACGATCAGTGGGCGAGCAGTACTTC
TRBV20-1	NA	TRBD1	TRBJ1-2	CGAPGQGVYGYTF	TGCGGTGCTCCGGGACAGGGGGTATATGGCTACACCTTC
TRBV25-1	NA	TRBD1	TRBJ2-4	CASSEASTGNKNIQYF	TGTGCCAGCAGTGAAGCCTCGACAGGGAACAAAAACATTCAGTACTTC
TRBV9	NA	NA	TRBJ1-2	CASSASSDPRTDSGYTF	TGTGCCAGCAGCGCCTCCAGCGACCCTAGGACCGACTCTGGCTACACCTTC
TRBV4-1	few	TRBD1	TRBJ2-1	CASSQDFWDSEQFF	TGCGCCAGCAGCCAAGATTTTTGGGACAGTGAGCAGTTCTTC
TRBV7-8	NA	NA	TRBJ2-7	CASSSSKEWPFYEQYF	TGTGCCAGCAGCTCCTCTAAAGAGTGGCCCTTCTACGAGCAGTACTTC
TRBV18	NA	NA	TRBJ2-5	CASSSRQAAMGETQYF	TGTGCCAGTTCATCTAGACAGGCGGCGATGGGAGAGACCCAGTACTTC
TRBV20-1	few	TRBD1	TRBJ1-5	CSAATGTGNSNQPQHF	TGCAGTGCTGCAACCGGGACAGGGAATAGCAATCAGCCCCAGCATTTT
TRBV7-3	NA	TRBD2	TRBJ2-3	CASSPQTAGAPDTQYF	TGTGCCAGCAGCCCCCAGACAGCGGGAGCCCCAGATACGCAGTATTTT
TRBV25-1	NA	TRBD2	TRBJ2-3	CASSEWSLAGLDTDTQYF	TGTGCCAGCAGTGAATGGTCCCTAGCGGGATTAGATACAGATACGCAGTATTTT
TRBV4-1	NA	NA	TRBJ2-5	CASSQDGTRETQYF	TGCGCCAGCAGCCAAGATGGAACCCGGGAGACCCAGTACTTC
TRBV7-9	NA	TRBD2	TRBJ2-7	CASSLPSGRTEQYF	TGTGCCAGCAGCCTACCTAGCGGGAGGACCGAGCAGTACTTC
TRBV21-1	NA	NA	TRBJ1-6	CASSKPRPDMGTGSPLHF	TGTGCCAGCAGCAAACCCCGTCCGGACATGGGGACCGGTTCACCCCTCCACTTT
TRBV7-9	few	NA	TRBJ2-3	CASSSPGLHTQYF	TGTGCCAGCAGCTCGCCGGGACTCCATACGCAGTATTTT
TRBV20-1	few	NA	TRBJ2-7	CSASRPGQPPYEQYF	TGCAGTGCCAGTAGGCCGGGGCAGCCGCCCTACGAGCAGTACTTC
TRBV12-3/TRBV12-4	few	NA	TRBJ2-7	CASSSILDITYEQYF	TGTGCCAGCAGTTCGATATTGGACATAACCTACGAGCAGTACTTC
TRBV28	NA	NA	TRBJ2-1	CASSFALVNEQFF	TGTGCCAGCAGTTTCGCCCTCGTCAACGAGCAGTTCTTC
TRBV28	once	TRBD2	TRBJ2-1	CASSFPTSGRSSYNEQFF	TGTGCCAGCAGTTTCCCCACTAGCGGGAGGAGTTCCTACAATGAGCAGTTCTTC
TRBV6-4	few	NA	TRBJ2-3	CASSVEPHTDTQYF	TGTGCCAGCAGTGTCGAACCTCACACAGATACGCAGTATTTT
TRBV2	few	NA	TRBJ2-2	CASSEVEGTGELFF	TGTGCCAGCAGTGAAGTAGAGGGGACCGGGGAGCTGTTTTTT
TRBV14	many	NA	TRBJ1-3	CASSPTGGNTIYF	TGTGCCAGCAGCCCGACAGGCGGAAACACCATATATTTT